Below, 27 T cell receptor beta chains from the same sample are listed, as sequenced in a study of control samples from healthy donors and cancer patients. Profiled with immunoSEQ multiplex PCR; TCRdb holds only in-frame clones, not every one. There are fewer than 130,000 clones in the sample; roughly 88% occur only once, and 3.7% lies in the top ten. The source material was PBMCs. The receptor source for this set is a woman aged 60-75 years with lung cancer.

The CDR3: CASSQGYEQYF. For the CDR3, the DNA is TGTGCCAGCAGCCAAGGCTACGAGCAGTACTTC. The chain joins TRBV14 to TRBJ2-7; D not certain. Per germline, CDR1 SGHDN and CDR2 FVKESK. Deletions cut 1 base from V and 3 bases from J, with 1 base between. This CDR3 contains 11 residues.

The chain joins TRBV9 to TRBJ2-1; no clear D. With 0 bases removed from V and 4 bases from J, the gap between germline ends came to 14 bases. The CDR3 is 16 amino acids. CDR1 is SGDLS and CDR2 is YYNGEE in the germline V gene. CDR3: CASSVAGGTAYNEQFF. CDR3 DNA sequence: TGTGCCAGCAGCGTAGCCGGCGGTACGGCTTACAATGAGCAGTTCTTC.

The chain couples TRBV5-8 to TRBJ2-1; 7 bases line up with TRBD1. With V trimmed by 4 bases and J by 5 bases, 6 bases remained unmatched. Germline V gene sequence: CDR1 SGHTS, CDR2 YDEGEE. The CDR3 is 14 residues long. In DNA form, the CDR3 reads TGTGCCAGCAGCACGGGGACAGCCGACAATGAGCAGTTCTTC. It encodes CASSTGTADNEQFF.

The chain couples TRBV5-1 to TRBJ2-3; 7 nucleotides align to TRBD2. There are 14 residues in the CDR3. Germline V CDR1 and CDR2: SGHRS, YFSETQ. The V and J ends lost 4 bases and 2 bases, in that order; junction bases with no gene match: 4. CDR3 sequence (DNA): TGCGCCAGCAGCGGCGGGGGTCTCACAGATACGCAGTATTTT. Residues: CASSGGGLTDTQYF.

The J gene is TRBJ1-4, the V gene TRBV18; no reliable D call. CDR3 length: 15 residues. Germline-derived CDR1 and CDR2 are KGHSH and LQKENI. Deletions cut 1 base from V and 4 bases from J, with 10 bases between. The chain's CDR3 is CASSPQEGSNEKLFF. The CDR3 nucleotides read TGTGCCAGCTCACCACAGGAAGGGAGTAATGAAAAACTGTTTTTT.

The gene calls are TRBV6-6 and TRBJ2-1; TRBD1 is a possible D gene (6 bases). The length of the CDR3 is 14 residues. Trimming shortened V by 9 bases and J by 0 bases, and 12 bases separated the two germline ends. Germline V gene data show CDR1 as MNHNY and CDR2 as SVGAGI (reference sequence). CDR3 bases: TGTGCCAGTCAGAGGACAGCCTCCTACAATGAGCAGTTCTTC. As protein: CASQRTASYNEQFF.

This chain uses TRBV5-8 with TRBJ1-5; 8 nucleotides align to TRBD1. Per germline, CDR1 SGHTS and CDR2 YDEGEE. Losses at the gene ends were 4 bases for V and 6 bases for J; bases not matched to a gene: 15. CDR3 length: 17 residues. CDR3 amino acids: CASSLGQGLNLGQPQHF. The CDR3 nucleotides are TGTGCCAGCAGCCTAGGACAGGGTCTAAACTTGGGTCAGCCCCAGCATTTT.

The chain uses TRBV19 and TRBJ2-3, with 11 bases aligning to TRBD2. Germline V gene data show CDR1 as LNHDA and CDR2 as SQIVND (reference sequence). CDR3 length: 14 residues. V gave up 6 bases and J gave up 6 bases; unmatched junction bases: 5. The CDR3 reads CASSTLAGVDTQYF. CDR3 bases: TGTGCCAGTAGCACACTAGCGGGGGTGGATACGCAGTATTTT. Looking up the rest from reference TRBV19 and TRBJ2-3 gives the full variable domain: DGGITQSPKYLFRKEGQNVTLSCEQNLNHDAMYWYRQDPGQGLRLIYYSQIVNDFQKGDIAEGYSVSREKKESFPLTVTSAQKNPTAFYLCASSTLAGVDTQYFGPGTRLTVL.

The count of this clone is one. The chain recombines TRBV15 with TRBJ2-5; TRBD2 agrees at 11 bases. The ends lost 3 bases at V and 3 bases at J; junction bases unmatched: 0. Germline values: CDR1 LNHNV, CDR2 YYDKDF (reference sequence). The CDR3 covers 14 residues. The CDR3 nucleotides read TGTGCCACCAGCAGGGGACTAGCGGAAGAGACCCAGTACTTC. It specifies CATSRGLAEETQYF.

The chain joins TRBV11-3 to TRBJ1-4; D is perhaps TRBD1 (6 bases). The germline V gene has CDR1 SGHNT and CDR2 YENEEA. V shed 0 bases and J shed 7 bases, with 12 bases lying between them. This CDR3 spans 15 amino acids. The chain's CDR3 is CASSLDAGATEKLFF. The DNA of the CDR3 is TGTGCCAGCAGCTTAGATGCGGGGGCGACTGAAAAACTGTTTTTT. The full variable domain, rest sourced from reference TRBV11-3 and TRBJ1-4, is EAGVVQSPRYKIIEKKQPVAFWCNPISGHNTLYWYLQNLGQGPELLIRYENEEAVDDSQLPKDRFSAERLKGVDSTLKIQPAELGDSAVYLCASSLDAGATEKLFFGSGTQLSVL.

The chain joins TRBV29-1 to TRBJ1-5, with 9 positions matching TRBD1. Germline CDR1 SQVTM, CDR2 ANQGSEA. Trimming at V came to 4 bases and at J to 0 bases, leaving 7 bases not matched to a gene. This CDR3 contains 16 residues. The CDR3 DNA is TGCAGCGTTGCGGATGGACAGGGGTATAGCAATCAGCCCCAGCATTTT. Its protein is CSVADGQGYSNQPQHF. Together with reference TRBV29-1 and TRBJ1-5, the CDR3 gives the full variable domain: SAVISQKPSRDICQRGTSLTIQCQVDSQVTMMFWYRQQPGQSLTLIATANQGSEATYESGFVIDKFPISRPNLTFSTLTVSNMSPEDSSIYLCSVADGQGYSNQPQHFGDGTRLSIL.

Only one count was recorded for this clone. The V call is TRBV27, the J call TRBJ1-1; D gene ambiguous. Trimming shortened V by 4 bases and J by 5 bases, and 17 bases separated the two germline ends. CDR1 and CDR2 (germline): MNHEY, SMNVEV (reference sequence). The CDR3 totals 15 residues. This chain's CDR3 is CASSSAEEARTEAFF. For the CDR3, the DNA is TGTGCCAGCAGTTCAGCCGAGGAGGCGAGGACTGAAGCTTTCTTT.

The J gene is TRBJ1-1, the V gene TRBV18, with D possibly being TRBD1 (6 bases). With 0 bases removed from V and 2 bases from J, the gap between germline ends came to 10 bases. Germline CDR1 KGHSH, CDR2 LQKENI. The CDR3 covers 15 residues. The CDR3 here is CASSPPGGVNTEAFF. The CDR3 DNA follows: TGTGCCAGCTCACCACCGGGGGGCGTAAACACTGAAGCTTTCTTT.

This chain connects TRBV19 to TRBJ2-2; 10 nucleotides agree with TRBD2. The CDR3 runs 16 residues. Trimming took 4 bases from V and 1 from J; bases not matched to a gene: 3. CDR1 and CDR2 (germline): LNHDA, SQIVND (reference sequence). The CDR3 loop is CASSTIAGGNTGELFF. The CDR3 DNA sequence: TGTGCCAGTAGTACCATAGCGGGGGGGAACACCGGGGAGCTGTTTTTT. Looking up the rest from reference TRBV19 and TRBJ2-2 gives the full variable domain: DGGITQSPKYLFRKEGQNVTLSCEQNLNHDAMYWYRQDPGQGLRLIYYSQIVNDFQKGDIAEGYSVSREKKESFPLTVTSAQKNPTAFYLCASSTIAGGNTGELFFGEGSRLTVL.

The rearrangement uses TRBV21-1 and TRBJ1-1; no check of the table's D call, TRBD1, against the DNA was made. TRBV21-1 has pseudogene status. This CDR3 comprises 19 residues. This CDR3 reads CASSNGPYRGGMMNTEAFF. As DNA, the CDR3 is TGTGCCAGCAGCAATGGCCCATACAGGGGCGGAATGATGAACACTGAAGCTTTCTTT.

With regard to this clone: Other DNA sequences of this sample code for an identical CDR3. The chain couples TRBV4-3 to TRBJ1-2; possibly TRBD1 for D (5 bases). Germline V gene sequence: CDR1 LGHNA, CDR2 YSLEER. The CDR3 sequence is 13 residues long. The V end was cut by 3 bases, the J end by 1 base, with 6 bases between. The chain's CDR3 is CASSQGGNYGYTF. The CDR3 nucleotides are TGCGCCAGCAGCCAGGGGGGTAACTATGGCTACACCTTC.

The CDR3 nucleotides read TGTGCCAGCAGCTTAGACACTGAAGCTTTCTTT. It specifies CASSLDTEAFF. This chain joins TRBV7-2 and TRBJ1-1; D ambiguous. CDR1 and CDR2 from the germline V gene are SGHTA and FQGNSA. CDR3 length equals 11 residues. V lost 1 base and J 3 bases, leaving 0 bases between the germline ends.

In the case of this clone: Other nucleotide sequences from this sample produce the same CDR3. V usage is TRBV7-9 and J usage is TRBJ2-3; D is undetermined. Trimming shortened V by 1 base and J by 3 bases, and 5 bases separated the two germline ends. Per the germline V gene, CDR1 is SEHNR and CDR2 is FQNEAQ (reference sequence). This CDR3 is 13 amino acids long. The CDR3: CASSLGGTDTQYF. The CDR3 coding sequence is TGTGCCAGCAGCTTAGGTGGAACAGATACGCAGTATTTT. The complete variable domain, with remaining parts taken from reference TRBV7-9 and TRBJ2-3, reads DTGVSQNPRHKITKRGQNVTFRCDPISEHNRLYWYRQTLGQGPEFLTYFQNEAQLEKSRLLSDRFSAERPKGSFSTLEIQRTEQGDSAMYLCASSLGGTDTQYFGPGTRLTVL.

The V gene is TRBV4-1, the J gene TRBJ2-6; 7 bases fit TRBD1. The V and J ends lost 1 base and 1 base, in that order; junction bases with no gene match: 10. Germline loops: CDR1 MGHRA, CDR2 YSYEKL. CDR3 length: 19 amino acids. CDR3 DNA sequence: TGCGCCAGCAGCCAAGGGCCGGGACAGAGATTTTCTGGGGCCAACGTCCTGACTTTC. It specifies CASSQGPGQRFSGANVLTF.

V is TRBV19 and J is TRBJ1-1, with TRBD1 matching over 7 bases. CDR3 length: 15 residues. Trimming took 2 bases from V and 4 from J; bases not matched to a gene: 7. Per the germline V gene, CDR1 is LNHDA and CDR2 is SQIVND (reference sequence). As DNA, the CDR3 is TGTGCCAGTAGTATAAGGCGACAGGGTCCCACTGAAGCTTTCTTT. Its protein product is CASSIRRQGPTEAFF.

V usage is TRBV5-1 and J usage is TRBJ1-6, with D tentatively TRBD1 (5 bases). The germline CDR1 and CDR2 sequences are SGHRS and YFSETQ. The CDR3 totals 16 residues. V lost 2 bases and J 10 bases, leaving 19 bases between the germline ends. In DNA, the CDR3 is TGCGCCAGCAGCTTCGGGACTGCCCCGAATTCGTCACCCCTCCACTTT. Encoded protein: CASSFGTAPNSSPLHF.

The chain links TRBV5-1 to TRBJ2-1; 9 nucleotides match TRBD1. The CDR3 length is 14 residues. From germline, CDR1 is SGHRS and CDR2 YFSETQ. V dropped 6 bases and J dropped 7; count of bases not matched to a gene: 8. The CDR3 spells CASMTGTGSNEQFF. The CDR3 coding sequence is TGCGCCAGCATGACCGGGACAGGGTCAAATGAGCAGTTCTTC.

This clone was found a few times. The CDR3 reads CASSSSRWGLNYGYTF. In DNA form, the CDR3 reads TGTGCCAGCAGCTCGTCACGGTGGGGGCTAAACTATGGCTACACCTTC. This sequence joins TRBV5-6 and TRBJ1-2, with a possible D match to TRBD1 (6 bases). Germline lookup yields CDR1 SGHDT and CDR2 YYEEEE. There are 16 residues in the CDR3. Trimming shortened V by 3 bases and J by 2 bases, and 17 bases separated the two germline ends.

As DNA, the CDR3 is TGTGCCAGTAGTATCGGGCAGGGGGTTTCCTACGAGCAGTACTTC. Translation: CASSIGQGVSYEQYF. The rearrangement joins TRBV19 to TRBJ2-7, with 7 nucleotides matching TRBD1. Germline loops: CDR1 LNHDA, CDR2 SQIVND (reference sequence). The CDR3 length is 15 residues. Losses at the gene ends were 3 bases for V and 1 base for J; bases not matched to a gene: 6.

This chain links TRBV28 with TRBJ1-2; the match to TRBD1 covers 9 bases. The CDR3 has 16 residues. CDR1 is MDHEN, CDR2 SYDVKM, per germline. Losses at the gene ends were 6 bases for V and 8 bases for J; bases not matched to a gene: 16. The CDR3 nucleotides are TGTGCCAGCAGCTATTCTCTGGACAGGGGCGGGCGAGGCTACACCTTC. This translates into CASSYSLDRGGRGYTF.

The chain has TRBV29-1 and TRBJ1-2; D is unresolved. Trimming cost V 1 base and J 7 bases, with 4 bases left between them. This CDR3 contains 10 residues. Germline loops: CDR1 SQVTM, CDR2 ANQGSEA. The CDR3 DNA reads as TGCAGCGTTGAAGGGCCTGGCTACACCTTC. Protein sequence: CSVEGPGYTF.

The CDR3 loop reads CASSSTRFFRSSYNSPLHF. CDR3 DNA: TGTGCCAGCAGTTCAACCAGGTTCTTTCGGAGCTCCTATAATTCACCCCTCCACTTT. V gene TRBV28 combines with J gene TRBJ1-6; D not resolved. The germline V gene has CDR1 MDHEN and CDR2 SYDVKM. The V gene lost 4 bases and the J gene lost 0 bases, with 19 bases spanning the gap. The CDR3 totals 19 residues.